This TCR beta chain was sequenced during a study of blood T cell repertoires in COVID-19. V shed 3 bases, J shed 6 bases, and the junction held 4 bases outside the gene matches. CDR1 is LNHDA, CDR2 SQIVND, per germline (reference sequence). The CDR3 length is 15 residues. Sequencing used immunoSEQ multiplex PCR; TCRdb keeps in-frame clones, though not all of them. The sample holds roughly 350,000 clones, approximately 81% seen once. The chain uses TRBV19 and TRBJ2-1; 11 positions match TRBD2. The TCR was taken from a young woman with acute or convalescent COVID-19. The sequenced sample consisted of peripheral blood. The CDR3 nucleotides read TGTGCCAGTAGTATCACTAGCGGGGGAGTCAATGAGCAGTTCTTC. Its protein product is CASSITSGGVNEQFF.